The 26 T cell receptor beta chains given below trace back to one sample, sequenced in a study of blood T cell repertoires in COVID-19. Clones were read by immunoSEQ multiplex PCR, and TCRdb kept only the in-frame ones, dropping some. Here the sample spans over 200,000 clones, about 91% being singletons. What was sequenced was PBMCs or T cells enriched from blood (not recorded which). The receptors shown here come from a human donor in a cohort exposed to, infected with or recovered from COVID-19 (not recorded which). The donor label of this sample is uncertain.

In its sample, this clone was seen a few times. The chain employs TRBV2 and TRBJ1-5; D uncertain. The CDR3 is 12 amino acids. In germline, CDR1 is SNHLY, CDR2 FYNNEI. V was shortened by 6 bases and J by 2 bases, with 5 bases between the two germline ends. The DNA of the CDR3 is TGTGCCAGCAGGGAGGGCAATCAGCCCCAGCATTTT. It yields the protein CASREGNQPQHF.

The chain combines TRBV5-1 with TRBJ2-7, with 8 positions matching TRBD2. This CDR3 comprises 14 residues. J gave up 0 bases and V 2 bases, and 1 base lay outside the gene matches. From germline, CDR1 is SGHRS and CDR2 YFSETQ. The CDR3 nucleotides are TGCGCCAGCAGCTTTAGCGGGGACTCCTACGAGCAGTACTTC. Protein sequence: CASSFSGDSYEQYF.

V is TRBV24-1 and J is TRBJ1-1, with D possibly being TRBD1 (6 bases). The CDR3 extends over 17 amino acids. Germline CDR1 reads KGHDR; CDR2 reads SFDVKD. The ends were cut back, 0 bases at V and 3 bases at J, with 16 bases in the middle. The CDR3 loop reads CATSDLGRTGRDTEAFF. CDR3 nucleotides: TGTGCCACCAGTGATTTGGGCCGCACAGGGCGGGACACTGAAGCTTTCTTT.

This chain links TRBV2 with TRBJ2-3; 12 positions agree with TRBD2. From germline, CDR1 is SNHLY and CDR2 FYNNEI. Losses at the gene ends were 4 bases for V and 3 bases for J; bases not matched to a gene: 8. The CDR3 runs 17 residues. The CDR3 loop is CASSGLAGVRRTDTQYF. The CDR3 bases are TGTGCCAGCAGTGGACTAGCGGGGGTACGAAGAACAGATACGCAGTATTTT.

V and J are TRBV11-3 and TRBJ2-5, with D tentatively TRBD1 (7 bases). V was pared by 4 bases and J by 2 bases, with 17 bases between. Germline values: CDR1 SGHNT, CDR2 YENEEA. This CDR3 comprises 16 residues. CDR3 nucleotides: TGTGCCAGCAGCTCCGGTGGCAGGGGGGTTCAAGAGACCCAGTACTTC. It translates to CASSSGGRGVQETQYF.

This chain connects TRBV1 to TRBJ2-1; the table's D call, TRBD2, has no DNA check behind it. TRBV1 is designated a pseudogene. The CDR3 length is 19 residues. CDR3 DNA sequence: TGCACCAGCAGCCCCGTGGACAGGCGGGGGGCCCCCCGCCAAAATGAGCAGTTCTTC. Encoded protein: CTSSPVDRRGAPRQNEQFF.

In this sample, this clone turned up a few times. The chain links TRBV10-1 to TRBJ1-5; D is uncertain. Germline CDR1 WNHNN, CDR2 SYGVQD (reference sequence). V was cut by 8 bases and J by 9 bases, with 11 bases left in between. This CDR3 has 11 amino acids. This chain's CDR3 is CASVSTSPQHF. In nucleotides, the CDR3 is TGCGCCAGCGTGAGTACTTCGCCCCAGCATTTT.

This clone has just one count. The CDR3 coding sequence is TGTGCCAGCAGGGGACAGCTCACCGGGGAGCTGTTTTTT. Its protein product is CASRGQLTGELFF. This sequence joins TRBV12-3 or TRBV12-4 and TRBJ2-2; 7 bases map to TRBD1. V was clipped by 6 bases and J by 4 bases; unmatched bases: 2. This CDR3 contains 13 residues.

The V and J genes are TRBV5-6 and TRBJ2-2; 7 positions agree with TRBD1. CDR1 is SGHDT and CDR2 is YYEEEE in the germline V gene. This CDR3 region has 15 residues. The junction had 5 bases not matched to a gene; V was cut back by 2 bases and J by 4 bases. The CDR3 DNA reads TGTGCCAGCAGCTTCGACAGGGTTGGCACCGGGGAGCTGTTTTTT. Amino acids: CASSFDRVGTGELFF.

The J gene is TRBJ1-1, the V gene TRBV2; D gene unclear. The germline V gene encodes CDR1 SNHLY and CDR2 FYNNEI. CDR3 length: 13 amino acids. V lost 4 bases and J 1 base, leaving 7 bases between the germline ends. In DNA form, the CDR3 reads TGTGCCAGCAGTGGGGCCGGGAACACTGAAGCTTTCTTT. This codes for CASSGAGNTEAFF.

This rearrangement joins TRBV27 to TRBJ2-7; the match to TRBD1 covers 7 bases. Germline CDR1 reads MNHEY; CDR2 reads SMNVEV (reference sequence). The length of the CDR3 is 15 residues. The trim removed 2 bases at V and 2 bases at J, leaving 6 bases unmatched. This chain's CDR3 is CASSLVPTGTYEQYF. The CDR3 nucleotides are TGTGCCAGCAGTTTAGTCCCGACAGGGACCTACGAGCAGTACTTC.

The genes are TRBV5-8 and TRBJ1-3; tentative D call: TRBD1 (5 bases). Germline V gives CDR1 SGHTS, CDR2 YDEGEE. V lost 2 bases and J lost 4, with 10 bases in between. The CDR3 runs 14 residues. The chain's CDR3 is CASSFSGRGNTIYF. The CDR3 nucleotides read TGTGCCAGCAGCTTCTCAGGGAGGGGAAACACCATATATTTT.

This CDR3 reads CASSDGTGIPLSNQPQHF. The DNA of the CDR3 is TGTGCCAGCAGTGATGGGACAGGTATCCCCTTAAGCAATCAGCCCCAGCATTTT. The rearrangement joins TRBV2 to TRBJ1-5, with TRBD1 matching over 8 bases. Per germline, CDR1 SNHLY and CDR2 FYNNEI. With 3 bases clipped from V and 1 base from J, the junction kept 11 bases outside the gene matches. The CDR3 has 18 amino acids.

This chain uses TRBV3-1 (or the pseudogene TRBV3-2) with TRBJ2-7; 9 nucleotides line up with TRBD1. The CDR3 sequence is 14 residues long. After removal of 4 bases from V and 4 bases from J, the junction contained 5 bases not matched to a gene. The germline gives CDR1 LGHDT, CDR2 YNNKEL (reference sequence). The DNA for the CDR3 is TGTGCCAGCAGCCTAACGGACAGGGGTTACGAGCAGTACTTC. This codes for CASSLTDRGYEQYF.

V and J are TRBV4-2 and TRBJ1-5; 7 nucleotides align to TRBD1. With V trimmed by 2 bases and J by 6 bases, 4 bases remained unmatched. CDR3 length: 14 amino acids. Germline lookup yields CDR1 LGHNA and CDR2 YNFKEQ. In DNA, the CDR3 is TGTGCCAGCAGCCAAACCAGGGGGAGTCAGCCCCAGCATTTT. Protein: CASSQTRGSQPQHF.

This chain connects TRBV11-2 to TRBJ2-7, with 10 nucleotides matching TRBD2. CDR1 and CDR2 from the germline V gene are SGHAT and FQNNGV. The CDR3 runs to 15 residues. V was pared by 4 bases and J by 4 bases, with 7 bases of the junction left unmatched. The CDR3 DNA is TGTGCCAGCAGCTCCCAGCGGGGGGGCGTTTACGAGCAGTACTTC. This encodes CASSSQRGGVYEQYF.

This clone appeared once. The CDR3 DNA reads TGTGCCAGCAGTTCGGACAGAGTCTATGGCTACACCTTC. Protein product: CASSSDRVYGYTF. The rearrangement links TRBV27 to TRBJ1-2, with D perhaps TRBD1 (6 bases). Trimming cost V 4 bases and J 4 bases, with 10 bases left between them. The CDR3 sequence is 13 residues long. The V gene's germline CDR1 is MNHEY and CDR2 SMNVEV (reference sequence).

The chain has TRBV7-9 and TRBJ1-1, with D hard to call. This CDR3 spans 15 amino acids. In germline, CDR1 is SEHNR, CDR2 FQNEAQ (reference sequence). Trimming shortened V by 5 bases and J by 0 bases, and 13 bases separated the two germline ends. The CDR3 DNA reads TGTGCCAGCAGCGCCCCCGGGTTTTTGAACACTGAAGCTTTCTTT. Encoded protein: CASSAPGFLNTEAFF.

The CDR3 here is CASSFEPSDSPLHF. DNA of the CDR3: TGTGCCAGCAGCTTTGAACCCTCGGATTCACCCCTCCACTTT. This rearrangement joins TRBV7-8 to TRBJ1-6; D gene ambiguous. V lost 3 bases, J lost 8 bases, and 11 bases lay in between. Germline V gene lookup returns CDR1 SGHVS and CDR2 FQNEAQ. This CDR3 has 14 residues.

This chain links TRBV5-4 with TRBJ2-2; 12 bases line up with TRBD2. V shed 3 bases, J shed 6 bases, and the junction held 6 bases outside the gene matches. CDR1 SGHNT and CDR2 YYREEE come from the germline V gene (reference sequence). The CDR3 contains 16 residues. The CDR3 reads CASSSGLAGLAGELFF. The CDR3 DNA reads as TGTGCCAGCAGCTCAGGACTAGCGGGGTTGGCCGGGGAGCTGTTTTTT.

This chain uses TRBV7-2 with TRBJ2-1; TRBD2 matches 9 bases. Germline V gene lookup returns CDR1 SGHTA and CDR2 FQGNSA. The CDR3 totals 15 residues. V shed 2 bases and J 4 bases; nucleotides not matched to a gene: 3. CDR3 region: CASSLSGGLYNEQFF. The CDR3 nucleotides read TGTGCCAGCAGCTTAAGCGGGGGGCTTTACAATGAGCAGTTCTTC.

In its sample, this clone was seen once. The chain's CDR3 is CASSPGTAGNTIYF. Here the CDR3 DNA reads TGTGCCAGCAGCCCCGGGACAGCCGGAAACACCATATATTTT. This rearrangement joins TRBV5-4 to TRBJ1-3; 7 bases fit TRBD1. Per germline, CDR1 SGHNT and CDR2 YYREEE (reference sequence). V lost 4 bases, J lost 4 bases, and 5 bases stayed unmatched. The CDR3 totals 14 residues.

J is TRBJ1-6 and V is TRBV21-1; TRBD1 was called by the table and not checked on the DNA. TRBV21-1 is a recognized pseudogene. The CDR3 totals 18 residues. Here the CDR3 reads CASSKAGQDNTINSPLHF. CDR3 in DNA: TGTGCCAGCAGCAAGGCCGGACAGGATAATACGATTAATTCACCCCTCCACTTT.

The chain employs TRBV12-2 and TRBJ2-7; TRBD2, as called in the table, went unchecked against the DNA. TRBV12-2 is a pseudogene locus. This CDR3 has 15 residues. CDR3 sequence: CASRPGLAGRYEQYF. CDR3 DNA: TGTGCAAGTCGCCCGGGACTAGCGGGGAGATACGAGCAGTACTTC.

The V gene is TRBV4-1, the J gene TRBJ1-1; tentative D call: TRBD1 (5 bases). The CDR3 spans 16 residues. Trimming cost V 4 bases and J 0 bases, with 15 bases left between them. The germline V gene has CDR1 MGHRA and CDR2 YSYEKL. CDR3 residues: CASSRAGQPLNTEAFF. In nucleotides, the CDR3 is TGCGCCAGCAGCCGGGCGGGGCAGCCCCTGAACACTGAAGCTTTCTTT.

This chain uses TRBV9 with TRBJ2-3; unclear D gene. Between the trimmed V and J ends, which lost 0 bases and 2 bases, there was a span of 10 bases. The CDR3 spans 15 residues. Per the germline V gene, CDR1 is SGDLS and CDR2 is YYNGEE. This CDR3 is CASSVANLPTDTQYF. DNA for the CDR3: TGTGCCAGCAGCGTAGCTAATCTCCCCACAGATACGCAGTATTTT.